These 23 T cell receptor beta chains share one sample of origin, sequenced in a study of blood T cell repertoires in COVID-19. Some clones are missing from TCRdb's copy, which holds only in-frame ones; the method was immunoSEQ multiplex PCR. The data contain a few hundred thousand clones, 70% to 90% of them seen just once; the ten biggest clones take up around 12%. Sequenced material: peripheral blood. The receptors were gathered from a woman aged 60-70 years with acute or convalescent COVID-19.

V usage is TRBV3-1 (or the pseudogene TRBV3-2) and J usage is TRBJ1-1; a weak D match, TRBD1 (6 bases). The CDR3 has 13 residues. V was shortened by 0 bases and J by 7 bases, with 9 bases between the two germline ends. The V gene's germline CDR1 is LGHDT and CDR2 YNNKEL (reference sequence). The DNA of the CDR3 is TGTGCCAGCAGCCAAGAAATCAGGGGTGAAGCTTTCTTT. Translating gives CASSQEIRGEAFF.

The V gene is TRBV29-1, the J gene TRBJ1-2, with 7 bases fitting TRBD1. Germline CDR1 is SQVTM and CDR2 is ANQGSEA. CDR3 length: 13 residues. V lost 3 bases, J lost 4 bases, and 5 bases stayed unmatched. The DNA of the CDR3 is TGCAGCGTTGATACAGGGACAGCCTATGGCTACACCTTC. Residues: CSVDTGTAYGYTF. Full variable domain (outside the CDR3, taken from reference TRBV29-1 and TRBJ1-2): SAVISQKPSRDICQRGTSLTIQCQVDSQVTMMFWYRQQPGQSLTLIATANQGSEATYESGFVIDKFPISRPNLTFSTLTVSNMSPEDSSIYLCSVDTGTAYGYTFGSGTRLTVV.

The rearrangement joins TRBV19 to TRBJ1-5; D is possibly TRBD1 (6 bases). Looked up from germline, CDR1 is LNHDA and CDR2 is SQIVND (reference sequence). Trimming stripped 1 base from V and 3 bases from J, with 10 bases between. CDR3 length equals 15 residues. The CDR3 DNA reads as TGTGCCAGTAGTATAGGGACAGAAGACAATCAGCCCCAGCATTTT. This encodes CASSIGTEDNQPQHF.

The chain couples TRBV7-8 to TRBJ1-6, with D unresolved. V was pared by 5 bases and J by 10 bases, with 9 bases between. The CDR3 length is 12 residues. Germline lookup yields CDR1 SGHVS and CDR2 FQNEAQ. CDR3: CASSDLRSPLHF. Written as DNA, the CDR3 is TGTGCCAGCAGCGACCTGAGGTCACCCCTCCACTTT.

The chain combines TRBV29-1 with TRBJ2-3, with 10 bases identical to TRBD2. This CDR3 spans 15 amino acids. Germline loops: CDR1 SQVTM, CDR2 ANQGSEA. V dropped 4 bases and J dropped 1; count of bases not matched to a gene: 5. The CDR3 coding sequence is TGCAGCGTTGTAACCGGGACTAGCGGCACAGATACGCAGTATTTT. Residues: CSVVTGTSGTDTQYF.

The rearrangement uses TRBV27 and TRBJ2-7, with 9 bases aligning to TRBD1. The CDR3 totals 11 residues. Germline-derived CDR1 and CDR2 are MNHEY and SMNVEV (reference sequence). After removal of 7 bases from V and 12 bases from J, the junction contained 7 bases not matched to a gene. CDR3: CASTSQGARYF. Here the CDR3 DNA reads TGTGCCAGCACTTCACAGGGGGCGCGGTACTTC.

The chain employs TRBV25-1 and TRBJ2-3; 10 bases line up with TRBD2. The CDR3 sequence is 17 residues long. Germline V gene sequence: CDR1 MGHDK, CDR2 SYGVNS. The trim removed 3 bases at V and 0 bases at J, leaving 6 bases unmatched. The CDR3 bases are TGTGCCAGCAGTGAGGGACTAGCGCCGTTAAGCACAGATACGCAGTATTTT. Protein product: CASSEGLAPLSTDTQYF.

The rearrangement joins TRBV13 to TRBJ2-7; no clear D gene. The V gene's germline CDR1 is PRHDT and CDR2 FYEKMQ (reference sequence). The germline V and J ends were trimmed by 6 bases and 3 bases, with 15 bases remaining between them. The CDR3 length is 14 residues. CDR3 DNA sequence: TGTGCCAGCAGTCTTGGTACGGGTGGCTACGAGCAGTACTTC. This encodes CASSLGTGGYEQYF.

This clone was detected once. The chain is built from TRBV7-9 and TRBJ1-1; 9 positions agree with TRBD1. This CDR3 spans 16 amino acids. Germline loops: CDR1 SEHNR, CDR2 FQNEAQ (reference sequence). V was clipped by 3 bases and J by 7 bases; unmatched bases: 12. As DNA, the CDR3 is TGTGCCAGCAGCTTCCTGACAGGGGGGGCGAACGGTGAAGCTTTCTTT. It is translated as CASSFLTGGANGEAFF.

The chain joins TRBV28 to TRBJ2-5; 9 bases match TRBD2. This CDR3 comprises 16 residues. The germline gives CDR1 MDHEN, CDR2 SYDVKM. Trimming removed 2 bases from V and 4 bases from J; junction bases left unmatched: 8. The CDR3 nucleotides read TGTGCCAGCAGTTTAACTCGCGGGAGGGCCTTAGAGACCCAGTACTTC. Its protein is CASSLTRGRALETQYF.

V usage is TRBV10-3 and J usage is TRBJ2-6; 11 nucleotides agree with TRBD2. Germline values: CDR1 ENHRY, CDR2 SYGVKD. J gave up 0 bases and V 5 bases, and 9 bases lay outside the gene matches. The CDR3 has 19 amino acids. This CDR3 reads CAISPFSGRALSGANVLTF. The CDR3 region has the DNA TGTGCCATCAGTCCTTTTAGCGGGAGGGCCCTCTCTGGGGCCAACGTCCTGACTTTC.

This chain connects TRBV24-1 to TRBJ2-2; D may be TRBD2 (5 bases). V lost 6 bases and J lost 2, with 15 bases in between. This CDR3 is built from 16 residues. CDR1 and CDR2 from the germline V gene are KGHDR and SFDVKD. CDR3: CATSSLRGLNTGELFF. CDR3 nucleotide sequence: TGTGCCACCAGTTCCCTTCGGGGTCTTAACACCGGGGAGCTGTTTTTT.

The rearrangement uses TRBV27 and TRBJ2-7; 7 bases map to TRBD1. V shed 5 bases, J shed 3 bases, and the junction held 1 base outside the gene matches. CDR3 length: 12 residues. Germline CDR1 reads MNHEY; CDR2 reads SMNVEV (reference sequence). In DNA form, the CDR3 reads TGTGCCAGCAGTCACAGGGGCTACGAGCAGTACTTC. Residues: CASSHRGYEQYF.

The chain has TRBV18 and TRBJ1-1; TRBD1 matches 8 bases. The length of the CDR3 is 16 residues. Germline CDR1 is KGHSH and CDR2 is LQKENI. Unmatched junction bases numbered 7, after V lost 0 bases and J lost 4 bases. CDR3 in DNA: TGTGCCAGCTCACCACCCTCCAGGGGGCCGGGCACTGAAGCTTTCTTT. Translation gives CASSPPSRGPGTEAFF.

This chain links TRBV6-1 with TRBJ2-7; D gene unclear. The CDR3 contains 14 residues. V was pared by 2 bases and J by 7 bases, with 15 bases between. Germline loops: CDR1 MNHNS, CDR2 SASEGT. CDR3 sequence (DNA): TGTGCCAGCAGTGAACGGGTGGTTTCGGGTGAGCAGTACTTC. Protein sequence: CASSERVVSGEQYF.

The chain employs TRBV19 and TRBJ1-3; TRBD1 aligns across 9 bases. The CDR3 covers 16 residues. The germline gives CDR1 LNHDA, CDR2 SQIVND (reference sequence). Germline trimming cut 5 bases from V and 0 bases from J; bases unmatched to any gene: 5. This chain's CDR3 is CASSDRGFRSGNTIYF. The DNA for the CDR3 is TGTGCCAGTAGTGACAGGGGGTTCCGCTCTGGAAACACCATATATTTT.

The chain links TRBV10-3 to TRBJ2-7; TRBD2 agrees at 8 bases. Per germline, CDR1 ENHRY and CDR2 SYGVKD. V shed 0 bases, J shed 4 bases, and the junction held 5 bases outside the gene matches. The CDR3 runs to 15 residues. Here the CDR3 DNA reads TGTGCCATCAGTGAGTCTGGCGGGGGGATTTACGAGCAGTACTTC. As protein: CAISESGGGIYEQYF.

This CDR3 is CASSRNTNVPPQHF. The CDR3 DNA reads as TGTGCCAGCTCACGAAACACCAACGTCCCGCCCCAGCATTTT. This rearrangement joins TRBV18 to TRBJ1-5; no definite D call. The CDR3 length is 14 residues. Per germline, CDR1 KGHSH and CDR2 LQKENI. V was shortened by 4 bases and J by 9 bases, with 16 bases between the two germline ends.

This chain connects TRBV27 to TRBJ1-2; TRBD1 aligns across 8 bases. The J segment lost 2 bases and the V segment lost 8 bases, leaving 7 bases of the junction unmatched. Germline values: CDR1 MNHEY, CDR2 SMNVEV (reference sequence). This CDR3 is 14 amino acids long. The CDR3 DNA sequence: TGTGCCAGCTCCACAGGGGGGGTAAACTATGGCTACACCTTC. This sequence encodes CASSTGGVNYGYTF.

The rearrangement links TRBV28 to TRBJ2-7; perhaps TRBD1 as D (6 bases). Per germline, CDR1 MDHEN and CDR2 SYDVKM. The CDR3 covers 12 residues. Trimming cost V 4 bases and J 6 bases, with 10 bases left between them. The CDR3 sequence: CASSWTAGEQYF. Here the CDR3 DNA reads TGTGCCAGCAGTTGGACAGCCGGCGAGCAGTACTTC.

This clone has only one observation. J is TRBJ1-4 and V is TRBV6-2 or TRBV6-3; D is perhaps TRBD1 (5 bases). CDR1 and CDR2 from the germline V gene are MNHEY and SVGEGT. The CDR3 runs 15 residues. V was trimmed by 6 bases and J by 2 bases, leaving 13 bases between them. The CDR3 loop reads CASSPGRVTNEKLFF. CDR3 DNA: TGTGCCAGCAGCCCTGGCAGGGTCACTAATGAAAAACTGTTTTTT.

The chain combines TRBV7-2 with TRBJ2-7; D possibly corresponds to TRBD1 (6 bases). The CDR3 has 16 residues. The V end lost 6 bases, the J end lost 1 base, and 19 bases lay between the germline ends. Per the germline V gene, CDR1 is SGHTA and CDR2 is FQGNSA. Written as DNA, the CDR3 is TGTGCCAGCAGGAAGCCGGGACACAAGAAATCCTACGAGCAGTACTTC. Amino acids: CASRKPGHKKSYEQYF.

The gene calls are TRBV20-1 and TRBJ2-3; TRBD1 is a possible D gene (5 bases). CDR1 and CDR2 (germline): DFQATT, SNEGSKA (reference sequence). The CDR3 has 10 amino acids. V lost 7 bases, J lost 5 bases, and 7 bases lay in between. The CDR3 loop is CSGQLDTQYF. In nucleotides, the CDR3 is TGCAGTGGACAGTTAGATACGCAGTATTTT.